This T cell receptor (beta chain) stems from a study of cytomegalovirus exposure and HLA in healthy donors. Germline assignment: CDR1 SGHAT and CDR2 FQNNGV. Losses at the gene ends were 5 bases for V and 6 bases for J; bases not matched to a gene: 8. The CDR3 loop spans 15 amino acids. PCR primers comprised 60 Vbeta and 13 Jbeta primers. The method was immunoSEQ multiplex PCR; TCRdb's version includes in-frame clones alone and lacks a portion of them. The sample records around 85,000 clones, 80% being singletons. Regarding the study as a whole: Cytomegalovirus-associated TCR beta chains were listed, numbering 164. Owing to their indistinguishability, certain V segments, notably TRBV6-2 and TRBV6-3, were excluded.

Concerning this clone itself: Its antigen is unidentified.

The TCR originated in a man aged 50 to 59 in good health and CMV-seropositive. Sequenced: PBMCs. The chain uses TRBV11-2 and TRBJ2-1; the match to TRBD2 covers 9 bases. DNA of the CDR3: TGTGCCAGCAGCCCCCGGGGTAGCGGGAGCAATGAGCAGTTCTTC. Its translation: CASSPRGSGSNEQFF. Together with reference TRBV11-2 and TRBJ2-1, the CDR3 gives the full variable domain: EAGVAQSPRYKIIEKRQSVAFWCNPISGHATLYWYQQILGQGPKLLIQFQNNGVVDDSQLPKDRFSAERLKGVDSTLKIQPAKLEDSAVYLCASSPRGSGSNEQFFGPGTRLTVL.